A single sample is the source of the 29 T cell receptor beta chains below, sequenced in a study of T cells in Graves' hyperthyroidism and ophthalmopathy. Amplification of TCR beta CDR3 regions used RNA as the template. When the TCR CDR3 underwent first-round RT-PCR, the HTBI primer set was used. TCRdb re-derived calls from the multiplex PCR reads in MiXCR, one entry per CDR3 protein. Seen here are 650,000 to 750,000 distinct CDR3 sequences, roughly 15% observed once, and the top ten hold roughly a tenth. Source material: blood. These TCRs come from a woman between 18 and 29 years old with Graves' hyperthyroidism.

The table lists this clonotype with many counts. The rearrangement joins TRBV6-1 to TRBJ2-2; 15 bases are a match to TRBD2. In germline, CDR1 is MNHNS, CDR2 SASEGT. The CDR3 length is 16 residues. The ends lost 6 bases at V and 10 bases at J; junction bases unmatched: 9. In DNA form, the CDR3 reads TGTGCCAGCAGGCTAGGACTAGCGGGAGGGCCGGCGGAGCTGTTTTTT. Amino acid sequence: CASRLGLAGGPAELFF.

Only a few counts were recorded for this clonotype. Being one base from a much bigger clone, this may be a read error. DNA of the CDR3: TGTGCCAGCAGCAATAGCGGGAGCTCCTACGAGCAGTACTTC. Translation: CASSNSGSSYEQYF. The V and J genes are TRBV6-2 or TRBV6-3 and TRBJ2-7; 9 bases are shared with TRBD2. This CDR3 has 14 residues. V shed 6 bases and J 0 bases; nucleotides not matched to a gene: 3. Germline CDR1 is MNHEY and CDR2 is SVGEGT.

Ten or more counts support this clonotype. CDR3 region: CASSVGAEPVYGYTF. The CDR3 DNA follows: TGTGCCAGCAGCGTCGGTGCCGAGCCCGTCTATGGCTACACCTTC. This chain links TRBV7-2 with TRBJ1-2; D gene unclear. Germline CDR1 and CDR2: SGHTA and FQGNSA. V was clipped by 5 bases and J by 4 bases, with 17 bases between them. This CDR3 is 15 amino acids long.

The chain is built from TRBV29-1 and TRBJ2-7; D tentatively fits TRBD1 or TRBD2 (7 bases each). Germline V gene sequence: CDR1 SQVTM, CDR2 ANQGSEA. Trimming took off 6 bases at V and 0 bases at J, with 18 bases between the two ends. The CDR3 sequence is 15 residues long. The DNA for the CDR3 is TGCAGCGTAGCAGGGGGGGCCAGGAGCTCCTACGAGCAGTACTTC. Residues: CSVAGGARSSYEQYF.

The CDR3 DNA is TGTGCCAGCAGCGGTCTGGGAAAGCGGAAGAACACCGGGGAGCTGTTTTTT. Translating gives CASSGLGKRKNTGELFF. The J gene is TRBJ2-2, the V gene TRBV7-2; TRBD2 might be the D (5 bases). Between the trimmed V and J ends, which lost 5 bases and 1 base, there was a span of 17 bases. The germline V gene encodes CDR1 SGHTA and CDR2 FQGNSA. This CDR3 region has 17 residues.

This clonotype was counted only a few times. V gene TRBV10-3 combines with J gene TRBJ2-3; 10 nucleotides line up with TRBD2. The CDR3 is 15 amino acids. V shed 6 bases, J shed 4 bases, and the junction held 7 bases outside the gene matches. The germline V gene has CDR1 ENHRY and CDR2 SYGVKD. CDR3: CAIRKAGGPADTQYF. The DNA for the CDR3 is TGTGCCATCAGGAAAGCGGGAGGGCCTGCAGATACGCAGTATTTT.

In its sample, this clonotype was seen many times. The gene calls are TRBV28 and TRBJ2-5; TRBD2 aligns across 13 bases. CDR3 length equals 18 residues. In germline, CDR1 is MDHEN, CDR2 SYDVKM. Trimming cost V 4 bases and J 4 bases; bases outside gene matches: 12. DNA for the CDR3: TGTGCCAGCAGTTCTCGGACTAGCGGGAGAACTCAAAGAGAGACCCAGTACTTC. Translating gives CASSSRTSGRTQRETQYF.

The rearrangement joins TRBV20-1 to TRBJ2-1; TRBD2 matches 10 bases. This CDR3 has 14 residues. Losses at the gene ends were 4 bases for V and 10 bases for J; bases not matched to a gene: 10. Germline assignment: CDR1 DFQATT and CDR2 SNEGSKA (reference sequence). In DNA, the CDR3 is TGCAGTGCTAATGGACTAGCGGTTTGGGGAGAGCAGTTCTTC. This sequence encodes CSANGLAVWGEQFF.

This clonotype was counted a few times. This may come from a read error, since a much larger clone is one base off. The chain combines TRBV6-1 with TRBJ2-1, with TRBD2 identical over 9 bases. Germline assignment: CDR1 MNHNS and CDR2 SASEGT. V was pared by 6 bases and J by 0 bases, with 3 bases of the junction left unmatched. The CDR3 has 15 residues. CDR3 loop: CASRPSGISYNEQFF. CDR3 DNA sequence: TGTGCCAGCAGACCTAGCGGGATCTCCTACAATGAGCAGTTCTTC.

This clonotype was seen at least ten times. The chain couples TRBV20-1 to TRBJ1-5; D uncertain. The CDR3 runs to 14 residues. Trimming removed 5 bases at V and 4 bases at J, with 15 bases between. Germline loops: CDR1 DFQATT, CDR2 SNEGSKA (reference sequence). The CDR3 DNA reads TGCAGTGCTCCCACGGGCCAGCTAAATCAGCCCCAGCATTTT. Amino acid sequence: CSAPTGQLNQPQHF.

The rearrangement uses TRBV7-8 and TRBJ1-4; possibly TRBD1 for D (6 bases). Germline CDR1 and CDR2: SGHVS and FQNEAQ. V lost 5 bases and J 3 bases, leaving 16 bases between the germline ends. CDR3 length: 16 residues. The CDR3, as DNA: TGTGCCAGCAGCGCAACAGGGTTGGGGGCTAATGAAAAACTGTTTTTT. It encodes CASSATGLGANEKLFF. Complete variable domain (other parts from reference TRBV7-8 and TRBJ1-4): GAGVSQSPRYKVAKRGQDVALRCDPISGHVSLFWYQQALGQGPEFLTYFQNEAQLDKSGLPSDRFFAERPEGSVSTLKIQRTQQEDSAVYLCASSATGLGANEKLFFGSGTQLSVL.

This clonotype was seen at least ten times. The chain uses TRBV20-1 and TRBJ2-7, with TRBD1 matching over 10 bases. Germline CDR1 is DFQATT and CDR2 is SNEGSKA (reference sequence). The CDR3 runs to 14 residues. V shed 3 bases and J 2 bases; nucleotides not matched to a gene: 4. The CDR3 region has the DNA TGCAGTGCTAGCCCCGGGACAGGGGCCTACGAGCAGTACTTC. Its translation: CSASPGTGAYEQYF.

CDR3 sequence: CASSFRRNSYNEQFF. CDR3 bases: TGTGCCAGCAGCTTTAGACGGAACTCCTACAATGAGCAGTTCTTC. V is TRBV7-6 and J is TRBJ2-1, with no clear D. V lost 3 bases and J 0 bases, leaving 9 bases between the germline ends. Germline loops: CDR1 SGHVS, CDR2 FNYEAQ. The CDR3 spans 15 residues.

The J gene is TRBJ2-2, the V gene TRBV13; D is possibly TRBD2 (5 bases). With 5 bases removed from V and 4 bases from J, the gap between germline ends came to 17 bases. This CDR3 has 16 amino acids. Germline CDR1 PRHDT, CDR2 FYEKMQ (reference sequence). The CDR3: CASSPYPGIPTGELFF. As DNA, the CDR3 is TGTGCCAGCAGCCCCTACCCCGGGATACCCACCGGGGAGCTGTTTTTT.

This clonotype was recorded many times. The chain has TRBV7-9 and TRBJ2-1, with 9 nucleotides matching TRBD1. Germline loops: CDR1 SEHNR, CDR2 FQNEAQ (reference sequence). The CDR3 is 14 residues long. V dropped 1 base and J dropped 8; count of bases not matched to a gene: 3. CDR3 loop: CASSLGTGDDEQFF. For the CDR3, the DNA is TGTGCCAGCAGCTTAGGGACAGGGGACGATGAGCAGTTCTTC.

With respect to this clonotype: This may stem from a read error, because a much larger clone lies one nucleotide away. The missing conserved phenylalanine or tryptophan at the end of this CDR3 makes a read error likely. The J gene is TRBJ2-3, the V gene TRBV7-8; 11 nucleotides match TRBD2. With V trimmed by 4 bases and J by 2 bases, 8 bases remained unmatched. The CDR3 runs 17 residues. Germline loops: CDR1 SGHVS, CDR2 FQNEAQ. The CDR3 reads CASSSRGTSGFTDTQYS. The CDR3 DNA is TGTGCCAGCAGCTCACGGGGGACTAGCGGATTCACAGATACGCAGTATTCT.

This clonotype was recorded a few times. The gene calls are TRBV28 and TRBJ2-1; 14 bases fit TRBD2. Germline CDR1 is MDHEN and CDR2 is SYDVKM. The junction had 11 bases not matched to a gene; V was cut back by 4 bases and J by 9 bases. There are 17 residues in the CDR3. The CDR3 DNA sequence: TGTGCCAGCAGTTCCCCGGGGACTAGCGGGAGTTTCGGTGAGCAGTTCTTC. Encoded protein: CASSSPGTSGSFGEQFF. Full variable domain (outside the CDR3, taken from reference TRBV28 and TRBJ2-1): DVKVTQSSRYLVKRTGEKVFLECVQDMDHENMFWYRQDPGLGLRLIYFSYDVKMKEKGDIPEGYSVSREKKERFSLILESASTNQTSMYLCASSSPGTSGSFGEQFFGPGTRLTVL.

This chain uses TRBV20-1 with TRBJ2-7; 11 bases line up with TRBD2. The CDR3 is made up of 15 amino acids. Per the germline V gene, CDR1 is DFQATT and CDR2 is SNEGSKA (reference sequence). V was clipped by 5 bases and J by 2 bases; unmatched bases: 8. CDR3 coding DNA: TGCAGTGCTTCACTAGCGGGAGAGGGGCCCTACGAGCAGTACTTC. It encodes CSASLAGEGPYEQYF.

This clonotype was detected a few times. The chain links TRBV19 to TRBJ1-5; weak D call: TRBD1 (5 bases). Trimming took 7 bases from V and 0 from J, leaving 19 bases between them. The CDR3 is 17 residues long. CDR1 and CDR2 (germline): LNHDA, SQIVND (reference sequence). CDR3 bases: TGTGCCAGTACCACGGAGAGGGGATCCTATAGCAATCAGCCCCAGCATTTT. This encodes CASTTERGSYSNQPQHF.

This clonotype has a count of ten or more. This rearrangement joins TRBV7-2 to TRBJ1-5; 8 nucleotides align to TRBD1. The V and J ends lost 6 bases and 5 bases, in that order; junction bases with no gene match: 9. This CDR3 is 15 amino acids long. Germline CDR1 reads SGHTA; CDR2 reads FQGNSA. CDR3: CASSYGQGHYQPQHF. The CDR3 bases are TGTGCCAGCAGTTACGGACAGGGACATTATCAGCCCCAGCATTTT.

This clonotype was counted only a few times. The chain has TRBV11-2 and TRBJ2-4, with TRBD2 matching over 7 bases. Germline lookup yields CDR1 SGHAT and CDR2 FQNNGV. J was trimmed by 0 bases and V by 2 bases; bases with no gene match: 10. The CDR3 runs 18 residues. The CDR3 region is CASSLTYWKRGAKNIQYF. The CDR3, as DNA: TGTGCCAGCAGCTTAACTTACTGGAAGCGGGGAGCCAAAAACATTCAGTACTTC.

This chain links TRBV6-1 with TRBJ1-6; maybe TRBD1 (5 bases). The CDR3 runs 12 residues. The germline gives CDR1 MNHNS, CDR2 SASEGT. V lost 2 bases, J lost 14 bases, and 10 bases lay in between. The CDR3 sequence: CASSEPDKTLHF. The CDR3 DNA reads TGTGCCAGCAGTGAACCGGACAAGACCCTCCACTTT.

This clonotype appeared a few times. The CDR3 DNA reads TGTGCCTGGATGGACAGATTGGGCGATGGCTACACCTTC. Translating it yields CAWMDRLGDGYTF. The chain combines TRBV30 with TRBJ1-2; D might be TRBD1 (6 bases). There are 13 residues in the CDR3. The V end lost 4 bases, the J end lost 6 bases, and 15 bases lay between the germline ends. CDR1 GTSNPN and CDR2 SVGIG come from the germline V gene (reference sequence).

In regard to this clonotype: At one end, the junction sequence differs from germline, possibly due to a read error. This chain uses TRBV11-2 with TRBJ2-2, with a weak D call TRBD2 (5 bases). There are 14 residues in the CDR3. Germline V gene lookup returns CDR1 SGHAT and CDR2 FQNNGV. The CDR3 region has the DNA TGTGCCAGCAGCTTCGTGACGGAAACCGGGGAGCTGGTTTTT. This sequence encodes CASSFVTETGELVF.

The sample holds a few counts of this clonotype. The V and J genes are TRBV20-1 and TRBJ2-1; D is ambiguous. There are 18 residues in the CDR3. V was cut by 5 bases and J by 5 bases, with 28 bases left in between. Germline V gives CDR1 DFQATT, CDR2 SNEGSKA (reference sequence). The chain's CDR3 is CSAFYPSGQWGINNEQFF. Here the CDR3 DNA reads TGCAGTGCTTTTTATCCCTCGGGTCAGTGGGGAATTAACAATGAGCAGTTCTTC.

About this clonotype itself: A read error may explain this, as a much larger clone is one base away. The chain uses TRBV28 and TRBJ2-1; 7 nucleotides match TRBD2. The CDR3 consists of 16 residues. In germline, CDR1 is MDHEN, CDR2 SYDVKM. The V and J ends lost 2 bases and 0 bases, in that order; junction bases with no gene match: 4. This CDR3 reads CASSLTSATSYNEQFF. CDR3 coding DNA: TGTGCCAGCAGTTTAACTAGCGCAACCTCCTACAATGAGCAGTTCTTC. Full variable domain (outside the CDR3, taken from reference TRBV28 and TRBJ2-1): DVKVTQSSRYLVKRTGEKVFLECVQDMDHENMFWYRQDPGLGLRLIYFSYDVKMKEKGDIPEGYSVSREKKERFSLILESASTNQTSMYLCASSLTSATSYNEQFFGPGTRLTVL.

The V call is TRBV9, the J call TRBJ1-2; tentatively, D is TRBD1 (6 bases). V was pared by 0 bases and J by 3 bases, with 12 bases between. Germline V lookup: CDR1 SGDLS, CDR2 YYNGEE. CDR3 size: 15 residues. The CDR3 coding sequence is TGTGCCAGCAGCGTAGGGGCCGACAGGTACTATGGCTACACCTTC. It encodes CASSVGADRYYGYTF.

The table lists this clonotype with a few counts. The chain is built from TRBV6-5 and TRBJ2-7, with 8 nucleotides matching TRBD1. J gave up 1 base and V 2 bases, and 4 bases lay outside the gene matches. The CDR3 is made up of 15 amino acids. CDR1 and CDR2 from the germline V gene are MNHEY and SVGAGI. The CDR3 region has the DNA TGTGCCAGCAGTTACGGGACAGGCCTGTCCTACGAGCAGTACTTC. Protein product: CASSYGTGLSYEQYF.

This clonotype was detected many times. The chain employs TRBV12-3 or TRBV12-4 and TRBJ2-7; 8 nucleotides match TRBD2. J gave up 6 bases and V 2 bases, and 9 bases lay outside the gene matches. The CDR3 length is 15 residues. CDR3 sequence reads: CASSLNQRESGEQYF. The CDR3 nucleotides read TGTGCCAGCAGTTTAAATCAGCGGGAGTCTGGCGAGCAGTACTTC.